Detailed here is one T cell receptor beta chain. The antigen is not known. The PCR contained 60 Vbeta and 13 Jbeta primers. Sequencing used immunoSEQ multiplex PCR; TCRdb keeps in-frame clones, though not all of them. The repertoire has 160,000 or so clones, roughly four fifths of them found once; the top ten carry 1.2% to 1.5%. This sample was taken from a study of cytomegalovirus exposure and HLA in healthy donors. Points from the study as a whole: Within an earlier analysis, most TCR beta V segments proved productive either about 90% or about 30% of the time.

This CDR3 comprises 15 residues. Losses at the gene ends were 4 bases for V and 5 bases for J; bases not matched to a gene: 6. CDR1 is MDHEN and CDR2 is SYDVKM in the germline V gene. Sequenced sample: PBMCs. V usage is TRBV28 and J usage is TRBJ1-2; 11 positions agree with TRBD1. This receptor was identified in a man in his 60s in good health and CMV-seronegative. CDR3 DNA: TGTGCCAGCAGTTCACCGGGACAGGGGGTTTATGGCTACACCTTC. Protein sequence: CASSSPGQGVYGYTF.